The TCR beta chain under discussion was sequenced for a study of control samples from healthy donors and cancer patients. Assay used: immunoSEQ multiplex PCR; TCRdb lists only in-frame clones, some missing. The top ten clones hold 2.8% of a sample with around 70,000 clones, about 94% of them seen once. Comments on this clone: A junction boundary mismatches the germline segment, possibly from a read error.

The sequence derives from a woman aged 25 to 39 in good health. The sequenced sample was blood.

The CDR3 loop reads CATSDRGQGQRF. In DNA form, the CDR3 reads TGTGCCACCAGTGATCGGGGACAGGGTCAACGGTTC. The chain links TRBV24-1 to TRBJ1-1; 9 nucleotides agree with TRBD1. There are 12 residues in the CDR3. The V gene's germline CDR1 is KGHDR and CDR2 SFDVKD.